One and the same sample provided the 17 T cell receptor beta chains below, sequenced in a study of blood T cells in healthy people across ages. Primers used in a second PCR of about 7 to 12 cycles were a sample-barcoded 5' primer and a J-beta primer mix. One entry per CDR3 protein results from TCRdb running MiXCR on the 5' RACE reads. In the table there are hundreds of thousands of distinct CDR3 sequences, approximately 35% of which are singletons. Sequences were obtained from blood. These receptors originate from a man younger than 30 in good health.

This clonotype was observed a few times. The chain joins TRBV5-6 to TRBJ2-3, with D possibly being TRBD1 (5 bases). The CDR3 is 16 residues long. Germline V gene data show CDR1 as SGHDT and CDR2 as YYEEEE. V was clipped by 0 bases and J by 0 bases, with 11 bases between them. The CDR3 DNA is TGTGCCAGCAGCTTGGTTAGGACACAAAGCACAGATACGCAGTATTTT. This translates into CASSLVRTQSTDTQYF.

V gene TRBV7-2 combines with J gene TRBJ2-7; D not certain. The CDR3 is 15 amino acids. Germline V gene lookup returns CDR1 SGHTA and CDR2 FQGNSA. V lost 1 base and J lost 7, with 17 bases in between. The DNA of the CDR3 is TGTGCCAGCAGCTTAGAGAGCCGGCTAGACAATGAGCAGTACTTC. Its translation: CASSLESRLDNEQYF.

CDR3 nucleotides: TGTGCCAGCAGTTCAACATTGACAGGGGAGGCCTACAATGAGCAGTTCTTC. Amino acid sequence: CASSSTLTGEAYNEQFF. The J gene is TRBJ2-1, the V gene TRBV27; 8 nucleotides match TRBD1. From germline, CDR1 is MNHEY and CDR2 SMNVEV (reference sequence). Trimming cost V 4 bases and J 2 bases; bases outside gene matches: 10. CDR3 length: 17 amino acids.

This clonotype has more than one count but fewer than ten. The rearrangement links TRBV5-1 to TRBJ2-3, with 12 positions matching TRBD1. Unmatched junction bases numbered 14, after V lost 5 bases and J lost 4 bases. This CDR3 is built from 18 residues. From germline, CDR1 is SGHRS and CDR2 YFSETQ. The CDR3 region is CASRTGTGGWVGSDTQYF. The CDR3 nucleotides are TGCGCCAGCAGAACCGGGACAGGGGGCTGGGTTGGTTCAGATACGCAGTATTTT.

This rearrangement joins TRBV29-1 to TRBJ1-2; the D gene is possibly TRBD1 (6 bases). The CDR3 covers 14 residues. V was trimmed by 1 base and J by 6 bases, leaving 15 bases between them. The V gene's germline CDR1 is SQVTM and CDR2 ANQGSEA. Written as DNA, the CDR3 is TGCAGCGTTGAAGGTCTGCCAGGGGATAATGGCTACACCTTC. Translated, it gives CSVEGLPGDNGYTF. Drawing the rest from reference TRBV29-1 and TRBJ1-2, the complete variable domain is SAVISQKPSRDICQRGTSLTIQCQVDSQVTMMFWYRQQPGQSLTLIATANQGSEATYESGFVIDKFPISRPNLTFSTLTVSNMSPEDSSIYLCSVEGLPGDNGYTFGSGTRLTVV.

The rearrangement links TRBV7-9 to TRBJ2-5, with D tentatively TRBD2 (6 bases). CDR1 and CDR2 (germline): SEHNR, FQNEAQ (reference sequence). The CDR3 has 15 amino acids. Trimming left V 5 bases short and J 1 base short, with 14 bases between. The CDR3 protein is CASSTRGGTQETQYF. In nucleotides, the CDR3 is TGTGCCAGCAGCACCCGTGGCGGGACCCAAGAGACCCAGTACTTC.

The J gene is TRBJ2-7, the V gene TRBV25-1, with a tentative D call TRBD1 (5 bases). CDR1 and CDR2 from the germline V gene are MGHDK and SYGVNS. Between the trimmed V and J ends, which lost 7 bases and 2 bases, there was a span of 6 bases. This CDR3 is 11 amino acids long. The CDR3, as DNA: TGTGCCAGCACACAGGCCTACGAGCAGTACTTC. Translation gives CASTQAYEQYF.

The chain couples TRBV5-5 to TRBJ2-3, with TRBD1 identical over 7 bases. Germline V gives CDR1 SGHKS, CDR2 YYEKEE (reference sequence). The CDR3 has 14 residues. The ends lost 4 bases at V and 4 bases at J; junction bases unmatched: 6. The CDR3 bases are TGTGCCAGCAGCCAGGGGACAGCCGCAGATACGCAGTATTTT. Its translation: CASSQGTAADTQYF. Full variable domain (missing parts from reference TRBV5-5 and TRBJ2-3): DAGVTQSPTHLIKTRGQQVTLRCSPISGHKSVSWYQQVLGQGPQFIFQYYEKEERGRGNFPDRFSARQFPNYSSELNVNALLLGDSALYLCASSQGTAADTQYFGPGTRLTVL.

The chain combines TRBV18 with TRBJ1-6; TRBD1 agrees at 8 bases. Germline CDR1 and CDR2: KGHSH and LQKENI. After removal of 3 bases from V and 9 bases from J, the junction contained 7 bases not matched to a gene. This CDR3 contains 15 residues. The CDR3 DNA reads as TGTGCCAGCTCACCTGGACAGGGACAAAGTTCACCCCTCCACTTT. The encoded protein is CASSPGQGQSSPLHF.

CDR3 loop: CSAAGASGGNEQFF. The DNA of the CDR3 is TGCAGTGCCGCAGGGGCTAGCGGAGGAAATGAGCAGTTCTTC. This rearrangement joins TRBV20-1 to TRBJ2-1, with TRBD2 as a possible D gene (7 bases). The CDR3 is made up of 14 amino acids. The germline V gene encodes CDR1 DFQATT and CDR2 SNEGSKA (reference sequence). The V end lost 6 bases, the J end lost 7 bases, and 19 bases lay between the germline ends.

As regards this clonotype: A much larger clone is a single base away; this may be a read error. The CDR3 sequence is CASSSARDEQYF. DNA of the CDR3: TGTGCCAGCAGTTCGGCAAGGGATGAGCAGTACTTC. The gene calls are TRBV28 and TRBJ2-7; D unclear. Germline CDR1 MDHEN, CDR2 SYDVKM. This CDR3 is 12 amino acids long. V lost 4 bases, J lost 7 bases, and 11 bases lay in between.

The CDR3 region has the DNA TGCAGTGTCACGGGACAGGGGCGGTACGAGCAGTACTTC. Its translation: CSVTGQGRYEQYF. The chain combines TRBV20-1 with TRBJ2-7; 10 bases align to TRBD1. Germline V CDR1 and CDR2: DFQATT, SNEGSKA (reference sequence). The trim removed 7 bases at V and 4 bases at J, leaving 7 bases unmatched. The CDR3 has 13 amino acids.

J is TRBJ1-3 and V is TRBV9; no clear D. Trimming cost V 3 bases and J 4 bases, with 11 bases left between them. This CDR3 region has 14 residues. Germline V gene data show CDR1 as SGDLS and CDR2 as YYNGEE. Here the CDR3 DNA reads TGTGCCAGCAGCGCCATAAACTACGGAAACACCATATATTTT. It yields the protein CASSAINYGNTIYF.

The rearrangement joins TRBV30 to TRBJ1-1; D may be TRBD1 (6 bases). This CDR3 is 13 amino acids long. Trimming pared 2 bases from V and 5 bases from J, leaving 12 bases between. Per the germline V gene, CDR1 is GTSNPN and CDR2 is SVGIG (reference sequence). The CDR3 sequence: CAWSPGEGTEAFF. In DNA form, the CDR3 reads TGTGCCTGGAGTCCAGGGGAGGGGACTGAAGCTTTCTTT.

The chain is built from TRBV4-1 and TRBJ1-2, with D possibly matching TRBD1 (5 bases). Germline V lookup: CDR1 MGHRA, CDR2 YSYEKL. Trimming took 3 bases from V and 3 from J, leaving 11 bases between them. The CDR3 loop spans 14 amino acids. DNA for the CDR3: TGCGCCAGCAGCCAGCCGGGACCCCACTATGGCTACACCTTC. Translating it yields CASSQPGPHYGYTF.

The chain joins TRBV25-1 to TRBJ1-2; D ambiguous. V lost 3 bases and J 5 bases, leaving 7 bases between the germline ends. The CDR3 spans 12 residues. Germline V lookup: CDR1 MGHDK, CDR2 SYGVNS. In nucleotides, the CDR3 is TGTGCCAGCAGTGAGAACGGGTATGGCTACACCTTC. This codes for CASSENGYGYTF.

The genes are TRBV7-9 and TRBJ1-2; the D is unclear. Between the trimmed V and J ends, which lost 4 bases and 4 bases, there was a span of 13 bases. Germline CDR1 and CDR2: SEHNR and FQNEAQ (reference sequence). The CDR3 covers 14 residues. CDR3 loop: CASSSTVVGYGYTF. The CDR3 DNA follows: TGTGCCAGCAGCTCCACTGTCGTGGGCTATGGCTACACCTTC. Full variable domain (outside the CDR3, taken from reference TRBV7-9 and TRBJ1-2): DTGVSQNPRHKITKRGQNVTFRCDPISEHNRLYWYRQTLGQGPEFLTYFQNEAQLEKSRLLSDRFSAERPKGSFSTLEIQRTEQGDSAMYLCASSSTVVGYGYTFGSGTRLTVV.